These 25 T cell receptor beta chains share one sample of origin, sequenced in a study of Graves' ophthalmopathy and Graves' hyperthyroidism. Researchers took RNA transcripts and amplified TCR beta CDR3 regions from them. In the first round, RT-PCR was carried out with HTBI primers, and a multiplex PCR formed the second round. Via MiXCR, TCRdb re-called the multiplex PCR reads, giving one row per CDR3 protein. Of 660,000 or so distinct CDR3 sequences detected, about two fifths appear once; the ten largest clones hold roughly 3.5%. Specimen: peripheral blood. The source is an adult man with Graves' ophthalmopathy.

This clonotype was found many times. V is TRBV24-1 and J is TRBJ2-7, with D unresolved. The CDR3 is 13 residues long. CDR1 is KGHDR, CDR2 SFDVKD, per germline. V was clipped by 5 bases and J by 1 base, with 8 bases between them. The DNA of the CDR3 is TGTGCCACCAGTGCTAAAGGGTCCTACGAGCAGTACTTC. This sequence encodes CATSAKGSYEQYF.

CDR3 in amino acids: CASTGGGGAGELFF. The DNA of the CDR3 is TGTGCCAGCACGGGGGGAGGGGGAGCCGGGGAGCTGTTTTTT. The chain carries TRBV2 and TRBJ2-2; a possible D gene is TRBD2 (7 bases). V was trimmed by 7 bases and J by 6 bases, leaving 15 bases between them. The CDR3 is 14 amino acids. Germline-derived CDR1 and CDR2 are SNHLY and FYNNEI.

This clonotype was recorded at least ten times. V gene TRBV12-3 or TRBV12-4 combines with J gene TRBJ1-1; 7 bases match TRBD1. The CDR3 is 14 amino acids. V shed 6 bases and J 4 bases; nucleotides not matched to a gene: 8. The CDR3 DNA reads TGTGCCAGCAGAGAAGACAGGGTAGGCACTGAAGCTTTCTTT. Translation gives CASREDRVGTEAFF.

The chain is built from TRBV7-9 and TRBJ1-1; TRBD1 aligns across 7 bases. The CDR3 covers 15 residues. Germline assignment: CDR1 SEHNR and CDR2 FQNEAQ (reference sequence). J was trimmed by 5 bases and V by 5 bases; bases with no gene match: 11. The CDR3: CASSARQGGGTEAFF. In DNA, the CDR3 is TGTGCCAGCAGCGCCCGACAGGGAGGAGGGACTGAAGCTTTCTTT.

The V and J genes are TRBV6-1 and TRBJ2-2; 7 nucleotides align to TRBD1. CDR1 and CDR2 (germline): MNHNS, SASEGT. The CDR3 length is 13 residues. V gave up 5 bases and J gave up 10 bases; unmatched junction bases: 7. The CDR3 sequence: CASSKTGSEELFF. The DNA of the CDR3 is TGTGCCAGCAGTAAGACAGGGAGTGAGGAGCTGTTTTTT.

This clonotype was counted many times. This may stem from a read error, because a much larger clone lies one nucleotide away. The gene calls are TRBV7-9 and TRBJ1-1, with unresolved D. Germline assignment: CDR1 SEHNR and CDR2 FQNEAQ (reference sequence). Trimming removed 0 bases at V and 0 bases at J, with 5 bases between. The CDR3 is 14 residues long. The chain's CDR3 is CASSLAVVNTEAFF. Here the CDR3 DNA reads TGTGCCAGCAGCTTAGCCGTGGTGAACACTGAAGCTTTCTTT.

The sample holds many counts of this clonotype. The V call is TRBV19, the J call TRBJ1-1; 8 nucleotides line up with TRBD1. CDR3 length: 15 residues. Germline V gene lookup returns CDR1 LNHDA and CDR2 SQIVND (reference sequence). V shed 3 bases and J 3 bases; nucleotides not matched to a gene: 6. CDR3 in amino acids: CASSIGQGAHTEAFF. Written as DNA, the CDR3 is TGTGCCAGTAGTATTGGGCAGGGGGCTCACACTGAAGCTTTCTTT.

This clonotype was seen ten or more times. The chain couples TRBV25-1 to TRBJ2-3, with D hard to call. Per the germline V gene, CDR1 is MGHDK and CDR2 is SYGVNS. V was pared by 7 bases and J by 5 bases, with 7 bases between. The CDR3 is made up of 11 amino acids. Written as DNA, the CDR3 is TGTGCCAGCATTCAAGGAGATACGCAGTATTTT. This encodes CASIQGDTQYF.

This clonotype was counted ten times or more. The chain is built from TRBV6-6 and TRBJ1-1; D is ambiguous. This CDR3 has 13 amino acids. CDR1 and CDR2 (germline): MNHNY, SVGAGI (reference sequence). V shed 6 bases and J shed 1 base, with 9 bases lying between them. The CDR3 sequence is CASRDIRNTEAFF. In nucleotides, the CDR3 is TGTGCCAGCAGGGATATAAGGAACACTGAAGCTTTCTTT.

V gene TRBV5-1 combines with J gene TRBJ1-5, with a tentative D call TRBD1 (5 bases). V was cut by 4 bases and J by 13 bases, with 21 bases left in between. Germline assignment: CDR1 SGHRS and CDR2 YFSETQ. This CDR3 has 14 amino acids. The CDR3 loop reads CASSPVTDWREQHF. In nucleotides, the CDR3 is TGCGCCAGCAGCCCTGTGACAGACTGGCGGGAGCAGCATTTT.

V usage is TRBV12-3 or TRBV12-4 and J usage is TRBJ2-7; D gene uncertain. This CDR3 contains 15 residues. The germline V and J ends were trimmed by 3 bases and 2 bases, with 14 bases remaining between them. As DNA, the CDR3 is TGTGCCAGCAGTTTTGTCGGCAGCCCAACCTACGAGCAGTACTTC. Translated, it gives CASSFVGSPTYEQYF.

The chain links TRBV25-1 to TRBJ2-7, with 7 nucleotides matching TRBD1. Germline trimming cut 4 bases from V and 3 bases from J; bases unmatched to any gene: 9. The CDR3 loop spans 15 amino acids. Germline CDR1 and CDR2: MGHDK and SYGVNS. In DNA, the CDR3 is TGTGCCAGCAGTGGAGGGGGCGGCGGTATCTACGAGCAGTACTTC. Its translation: CASSGGGGGIYEQYF.

The V gene is TRBV2, the J gene TRBJ1-4; 7 bases fit TRBD1. The CDR3 has 13 residues. J was trimmed by 8 bases and V by 6 bases; bases with no gene match: 6. Germline lookup yields CDR1 SNHLY and CDR2 FYNNEI. The CDR3 bases are TGTGCCAGCAGGGAGGGGGCCGGAGAAAAACTGTTTTTT. The encoded protein is CASREGAGEKLFF.

As concerns this clonotype: A clone one base away is much larger, so this may be a read error. CDR3 in amino acids: CASSKDRVSSPLHF. Written as DNA, the CDR3 is TGTGCCAGCAGCAAGGACAGGGTTTCGTCACCCCTCCACTTT. This chain joins TRBV7-9 and TRBJ1-6; 8 positions match TRBD1. V lost 5 bases and J lost 10; bases outside the gene matches: 7. Germline CDR1 is SEHNR and CDR2 is FQNEAQ (reference sequence). The CDR3 totals 14 residues. The entire variable domain, with the rest obtained from reference TRBV7-9 and TRBJ1-6, is as follows: DTGVSQNPRHKITKRGQNVTFRCDPISEHNRLYWYRQTLGQGPEFLTYFQNEAQLEKSRLLSDRFSAERPKGSFSTLEIQRTEQGDSAMYLCASSKDRVSSPLHFGNGTRLTVT.

This clonotype was observed once. Being one base from a much bigger clone, this may be a read error. This sequence joins TRBV19 and TRBJ2-7; D is uncertain. This CDR3 contains 13 residues. In germline, CDR1 is LNHDA, CDR2 SQIVND (reference sequence). V lost 3 bases and J lost 6, with 12 bases in between. CDR3 protein: CASSMNRLLEQYV. CDR3 DNA: TGTGCCAGTAGTATGAACCGGCTCCTCGAGCAGTACGTC.

The chain has TRBV6-1 and TRBJ1-1, with D possibly TRBD1 on 6 matching bases. From germline, CDR1 is MNHNS and CDR2 SASEGT. This CDR3 region has 15 residues. The V end was cut by 6 bases, the J end by 6 bases, with 20 bases between. CDR3 sequence reads: CASRQKGGRGPEAFF. Here the CDR3 DNA reads TGTGCCAGCAGGCAGAAGGGGGGCAGAGGACCTGAAGCTTTCTTT.

The rearrangement links TRBV29-1 to TRBJ1-1; 7 positions agree with TRBD1. Germline trimming cut 4 bases from V and 4 bases from J; bases unmatched to any gene: 12. Germline lookup yields CDR1 SQVTM and CDR2 ANQGSEA. This CDR3 is 15 amino acids long. The CDR3, as DNA: TGCAGCGTTGCTAGGGGGCGCGTTGGTATCACTGAAGCTTTCTTT. Translating it yields CSVARGRVGITEAFF.

The sample holds many counts of this clonotype. The rearrangement uses TRBV6-2 or TRBV6-3 and TRBJ2-5; 13 positions agree with TRBD2. The ends lost 2 bases at V and 4 bases at J; junction bases unmatched: 1. This CDR3 has 15 amino acids. Germline loops: CDR1 MNHEY, CDR2 SVGEGT. CDR3: CASSYTSGGAETQYF. The CDR3 DNA is TGTGCCAGCAGTTACACTAGCGGGGGGGCAGAGACCCAGTACTTC.

This clonotype has a count of ten or more. This chain uses TRBV12-3 or TRBV12-4 with TRBJ2-5; possible D gene TRBD2, 6 bases. Trimming shortened V by 3 bases and J by 7 bases, and 15 bases separated the two germline ends. This CDR3 comprises 14 residues. The CDR3 nucleotides read TGTGCCAGCAGTTTTGGCGGGGTGTCTGGGACCCAGTACTTC. Protein sequence: CASSFGGVSGTQYF.

This rearrangement joins TRBV6-5 to TRBJ1-5, with unresolved D. V lost 5 bases and J lost 1, with 12 bases in between. The germline V gene encodes CDR1 MNHEY and CDR2 SVGAGI. The CDR3 consists of 15 residues. The CDR3 region has the DNA TGTGCCAGCAGTCCTTTTGGTGGGAGCAATCAGCCCCAGCATTTT. Protein product: CASSPFGGSNQPQHF.

This clonotype was found a few times. The J gene is TRBJ1-1, the V gene TRBV4-2; perhaps TRBD1 as D (5 bases). Germline CDR1 is LGHNA and CDR2 is YNFKEQ. The CDR3 totals 16 residues. V dropped 4 bases and J dropped 6 bases, with 21 bases sitting between them. The CDR3 region has the DNA TGTGCCAGCAGCCGAAGGGGAGTCCTTAATGGCGCTGAAGCTTTCTTT. Amino acids: CASSRRGVLNGAEAFF.

This clonotype was seen many times. The rearrangement joins TRBV19 to TRBJ2-7; a possible D gene is TRBD2 (5 bases). V gave up 7 bases and J gave up 6 bases, with 19 bases separating them. This CDR3 has 14 residues. Looked up from germline, CDR1 is LNHDA and CDR2 is SQIVND (reference sequence). The CDR3 spells CASTTVVGSAEQYF. The CDR3 coding sequence is TGTGCCAGTACTACTGTGGTGGGTAGCGCCGAGCAGTACTTC.

This clonotype has more than one count but fewer than ten. This rearrangement joins TRBV7-9 to TRBJ1-1, with D uncertain. Trimming stripped 5 bases from V and 6 bases from J, with 16 bases between. Germline CDR1 and CDR2: SEHNR and FQNEAQ (reference sequence). The CDR3 is 14 residues long. CDR3 amino acids: CASSPRAGKAEAFF. DNA for the CDR3: TGTGCCAGCAGCCCCCGGGCCGGCAAAGCTGAAGCTTTCTTT.

This clonotype showed up many times. Germline is not matched at one junction end, which may reflect a read error. V is TRBV10-3 and J is TRBJ2-5; 10 bases fit TRBD1. The CDR3 is 15 residues long. Germline lookup yields CDR1 ENHRY and CDR2 SYGVKD. CDR3 residues: CASSELTGGRETQYF. The CDR3 nucleotides are TGTGCCAGCAGTGAGTTGACAGGGGGCCGGGAGACCCAGTACTTC.

This clonotype was counted only a few times. The rearrangement uses TRBV19 and TRBJ2-5; D may match TRBD1 or TRBD2 (6 bases each). V shed 1 base and J shed 3 bases, with 12 bases lying between them. This CDR3 has 15 residues. CDR1 LNHDA and CDR2 SQIVND come from the germline V gene (reference sequence). The CDR3 region has the DNA TGTGCCAGTAGTATAGGGGGGGCGCAAGAAGAGACCCAGTACTTC. This translates into CASSIGGAQEETQYF.